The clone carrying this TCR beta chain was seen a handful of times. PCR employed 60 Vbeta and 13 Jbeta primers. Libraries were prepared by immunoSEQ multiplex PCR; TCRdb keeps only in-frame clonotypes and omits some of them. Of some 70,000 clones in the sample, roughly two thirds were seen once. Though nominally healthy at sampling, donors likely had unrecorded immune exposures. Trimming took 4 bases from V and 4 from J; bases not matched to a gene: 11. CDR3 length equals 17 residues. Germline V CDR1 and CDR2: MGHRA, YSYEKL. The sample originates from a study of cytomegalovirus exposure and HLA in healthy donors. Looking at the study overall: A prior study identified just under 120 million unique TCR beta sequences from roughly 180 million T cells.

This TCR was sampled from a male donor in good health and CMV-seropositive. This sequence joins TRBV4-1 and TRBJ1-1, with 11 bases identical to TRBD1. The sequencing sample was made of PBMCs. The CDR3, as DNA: TGCGCCAGCAGCCGTTGGACAGGGGGCAGCCTGAGCACTGAAGCTTTCTTT. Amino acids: CASSRWTGGSLSTEAFF.